The rows below give T cell receptor beta chains drawn from one sample of a study of T-cell memory formation after mild COVID-19. TCRdb analysed the 5' RACE reads with MiXCR anew, one entry per CDR3 protein. The sample includes approximately 390,000 distinct CDR3 sequences, about a sixth of them seen just once. The sample comprised PBMCs or a T cell subset sorted from them (not recorded which). Every receptor here comes from a man aged 18 to 29 who had mild COVID-19 (a few samples of this study predate the infection). Cell type and time point are not known. CDR3s include the opening cysteine and the closing phenylalanine or tryptophan. The D gene is left open where the match is weak. Where a row states a size, it is once, few, many or the class of an expanded clone; other rows omit it.

few	TRBJ2-3	-	TRBV5-6	CASSLWGRFNTDTQYF	TGTGCCAGCAGCTTGTGGGGAAGGTTTAACACAGATACGCAGTATTTT
many	TRBJ2-7	-	TRBV6-1	CASSWTPGLYYEQYF	TGTGCCAGCAGTTGGACGCCGGGGTTGTACTACGAGCAGTACTTC
-	TRBJ2-5	TRBD1	TRBV9	CASSVGGPGTGAQETQYF	TGTGCCAGCAGCGTAGGAGGGCCGGGGACAGGAGCCCAAGAGACCCAGTACTTC
few	TRBJ1-1	TRBD1	TRBV12-3/TRBV12-4	CASRGQAGKEAFF	TGTGCCAGCAGGGGACAGGCGGGTAAAGAAGCTTTCTTT
-	TRBJ1-2	-	TRBV4-1	CASQPTAGASKGYTF	TGCGCCAGCCAACCCACGGCAGGAGCCTCTAAAGGCTACACCTTC
-	TRBJ2-7	-	TRBV6-2/TRBV6-3	CASSPGEEYEQYF	TGTGCCAGCAGTCCAGGGGAAGAATACGAGCAGTACTTC
few	TRBJ2-4	-	TRBV28	CASSLRVGRGPKNIQYF	TGTGCCAGCAGTTTGAGAGTTGGTCGGGGGCCGAAAAACATTCAGTACTTC
-	TRBJ1-1	TRBD1	TRBV29-1	CSAEAGGLAEAFF	TGCAGCGCTGAGGCAGGGGGATTAGCTGAAGCTTTCTTT
few	TRBJ1-1	-	TRBV7-9	CASSSNRDLNTEAFF	TGTGCCAGCAGCTCCAACCGGGATTTGAACACTGAAGCTTTCTTT
many	TRBJ1-4	-	TRBV3-1	CASSRWDEATNEKLFF	TGTGCCAGCAGCCGATGGGACGAGGCAACTAATGAAAAACTGTTTTTT
-	TRBJ2-5	TRBD1	TRBV7-6	CASSTLDRVQETQYF	TGTGCCAGCAGTACCCTGGACAGGGTACAAGAGACCCAGTACTTC
-	TRBJ1-1	-	TRBV30	CAFDLGGATEAFF	TGTGCCTTCGACCTCGGGGGGGCCACTGAAGCTTTCTTT
-	TRBJ2-1	-	TRBV2	CASSAGHVEQFF	TGTGCCAGCAGTGCCGGGCACGTTGAGCAGTTCTTC
-	TRBJ2-3	TRBD2	TRBV7-8	CASSKTGTSGAFGDTQYF	TGTGCCAGCAGCAAAACCGGGACTAGCGGGGCGTTTGGGGATACGCAGTATTTT
many	TRBJ2-1	-	TRBV18	CASSPQASYNEQFF	TGTGCCAGCTCACCACAGGCCTCCTACAATGAGCAGTTCTTC
-	TRBJ2-3	TRBD2	TRBV9	CASSVGTSGAFSTQYF	TGTGCCAGCAGCGTTGGGACTAGCGGGGCCTTCTCTACGCAGTATTTT
many	TRBJ1-3	-	TRBV7-9	CASSFGGNTIYF	TGTGCCAGCAGTTTTGGTGGAAACACCATATATTTT
-	TRBJ2-1	-	TRBV6-6	CASTTGSYNEQFF	TGTGCCAGCACTACCGGGTCCTACAATGAGCAGTTCTTC
-	TRBJ2-3	-	TRBV7-2	CASSRGQGEGTDTQYF	TGTGCCAGCAGCCGGGGCCAGGGTGAAGGCACAGATACGCAGTATTTT
few	TRBJ2-7	-	TRBV6-2/TRBV6-3	CASSQTEWRAEQYF	TGTGCCAGCAGTCAGACAGAATGGCGGGCCGAGCAGTACTTC
few	TRBJ1-2	-	TRBV12-3/TRBV12-4	CASSLGIVPSRDGYTF	TGTGCCAGCAGTTTAGGTATTGTCCCCTCCAGGGATGGCTACACCTTC
-	TRBJ1-1	-	TRBV6-2/TRBV6-3	CASSYGYTEAFF	TGTGCCAGCAGTTACGGGTACACTGAAGCTTTCTTT
few	TRBJ2-1	-	TRBV4-3	CASSHRPTGGPVDEQFF	TGCGCCAGCAGCCATCGGCCCACGGGGGGCCCGGTCGATGAGCAGTTCTTC
many	TRBJ2-1	TRBD2	TRBV6-1	CASSSTSGGPNEQFF	TGTGCCAGCAGCTCGACTAGCGGGGGTCCAAATGAGCAGTTCTTC
-	TRBJ1-6	-	TRBV18	CASSPGTGDGSPLHF	TGTGCCAGCTCACCCGGGACCGGGGATGGTTCACCCCTCCACTTT
many	TRBJ2-5	-	TRBV29-1	CSVDRQGAMETQYF	TGCAGCGTTGACCGGCAGGGAGCCATGGAGACCCAGTACTTC
-	TRBJ1-2	TRBD1	TRBV7-8	CASGRDPARGFYGYTF	TGTGCCAGCGGGCGAGACCCGGCCAGGGGGTTCTATGGCTACACCTTC
-	TRBJ2-1	-	TRBV7-9	CASSPLWRRGYNEQFF	TGTGCCAGCAGTCCTCTATGGAGACGAGGGTACAATGAGCAGTTCTTC
few	TRBJ1-3	TRBD1	TRBV7-9	CASSPPGQRFHTIYF	TGTGCCAGCAGCCCGCCGGGACAGAGGTTCCACACCATATATTTT
few	TRBJ1-2	-	TRBV29-1	CSADGTDYGYTF	TGCAGCGCCGACGGAACCGACTATGGCTACACCTTC
many	TRBJ2-1	-	TRBV7-9	CASSLMASSYNEQFF	TGTGCCAGCAGCTTAATGGCCAGCTCCTACAATGAGCAGTTCTTC
-	TRBJ1-4	TRBD1	TRBV24-1	CATGNPQGEREKLFF	TGTGCCACCGGAAATCCTCAGGGGGAACGCGAAAAACTGTTTTTT
few	TRBJ2-1	TRBD2	TRBV20-1	CSARGVSGTSNEQFF	TGCAGTGCTAGAGGGGTTAGCGGGACTTCCAATGAGCAGTTCTTC
few	TRBJ1-5	TRBD1	TRBV6-5	CASSLGQGSQPQHF	TGTGCCAGCAGCCTAGGACAGGGCAGCCAGCCCCAGCATTTT
many	TRBJ2-3	TRBD1	TRBV7-2	CASRPDRGADTQYF	TGTGCCAGCAGGCCGGACAGGGGCGCAGATACGCAGTATTTT
-	TRBJ2-2	-	TRBV5-1	CASSEGRGGTGELFF	TGCGCCAGCAGCGAGGGTCGGGGTGGCACCGGGGAGCTGTTTTTT
-	TRBJ2-4	-	TRBV29-1	CSVVVENIQYF	TGCAGCGTTGTTGTAGAAAACATTCAGTACTTC
-	TRBJ2-2	-	TRBV7-9	CASSLGTALGELFF	TGTGCCAGCAGCCTCGGGACTGCGCTCGGGGAGCTGTTTTTT
few	TRBJ2-7	-	TRBV5-1	CASSLVRDKKYEQYF	TGCGCCAGCAGCTTGGTCCGGGACAAAAAATACGAGCAGTACTTC
-	TRBJ2-1	TRBD2	TRBV7-6	CASSLPGGEQFF	TGTGCCAGCAGCCTCCCGGGGGGGGAGCAGTTCTTC
-	TRBJ1-6	-	TRBV5-1	CASSFSPHSPLHF	TGCGCCAGCAGCTTCTCACCCCATTCACCCCTCCACTTT
few	TRBJ2-3	TRBD1	TRBV6-2/TRBV6-3	CASSPGQGATDTQYF	TGTGCCAGCAGTCCAGGACAGGGGGCTACAGATACGCAGTATTTT
-	TRBJ2-6	-	TRBV7-9	CASSPYGFTGANVLTF	TGTGCCAGCAGCCCCTACGGATTTACTGGGGCCAACGTCCTGACTTTC
-	TRBJ1-1	-	TRBV20-1	CSARGRMNTEAFF	TGCAGTGCTAGAGGACGGATGAACACTGAAGCTTTCTTT
many	TRBJ1-1	-	TRBV11-2	CASSLEGRNTEAFF	TGCGCCAGCAGCTTGGAGGGGAGGAACACTGAAGCTTTCTTT
-	TRBJ2-1	-	TRBV4-1	CASSQRPSSYNEQFF	TGCGCCAGCAGCCAACGGCCTAGCTCCTACAATGAGCAGTTCTTC
few	TRBJ1-1	-	TRBV28	CASSSTGSGTAEAFF	TGTGCCAGCAGTTCAACAGGGTCGGGTACCGCTGAAGCTTTCTTT
-	TRBJ2-5	-	TRBV19	CASSTAGEWETQYF	TGTGCCAGTAGCACGGCAGGGGAGTGGGAGACCCAGTACTTC